The 17 T cell receptor beta chains below come from one sample, sequenced in a study of T cells in Graves' hyperthyroidism and ophthalmopathy. Amplification targeted TCR beta CDR3 regions from RNA transcripts. In the first-round RT-PCR of the TCR CDR3, the HTBI primer set was used. A single record per CDR3 protein comes from TCRdb applying MiXCR to the multiplex PCR reads. This sample has roughly 840,000 distinct CDR3 sequences, with 38% found just once. Material: blood. These receptors came from a man between 18 and 29 years old with Graves' hyperthyroidism.

This clonotype was seen a few times. The chain recombines TRBV7-9 with TRBJ2-5; no clear D gene. Germline V CDR1 and CDR2: SEHNR, FQNEAQ (reference sequence). Trimming took off 4 bases at V and 3 bases at J, with 9 bases between the two ends. This CDR3 is built from 13 residues. CDR3 sequence (DNA): TGTGCCAGCAGCTCCCCCGCCGAAGAGACCCAGTACTTC. This encodes CASSSPAEETQYF.

A few counts support this clonotype. The gene calls are TRBV11-2 and TRBJ1-1; D possibly corresponds to TRBD1 (5 bases). The ends were cut back, 5 bases at V and 0 bases at J, with 16 bases in the middle. CDR1 and CDR2 (germline): SGHAT, FQNNGV. The CDR3 loop spans 16 amino acids. The CDR3 nucleotides are TGTGCCAGCAGCGGTCGACAGAGAAACATGAACACTGAAGCTTTCTTT. Its translation is CASSGRQRNMNTEAFF. Combining the CDR3 with reference TRBV11-2 and TRBJ1-1 gives the whole variable domain EAGVAQSPRYKIIEKRQSVAFWCNPISGHATLYWYQQILGQGPKLLIQFQNNGVVDDSQLPKDRFSAERLKGVDSTLKIQPAKLEDSAVYLCASSGRQRNMNTEAFFGQGTRLTVV.

The chain recombines TRBV9 with TRBJ2-7, with TRBD2 identical over 11 bases. The CDR3 is 15 amino acids. Unmatched junction bases numbered 6, after V lost 1 base and J lost 6 bases. Germline lookup yields CDR1 SGDLS and CDR2 YYNGEE. CDR3 residues: CASSVTGTSGREQYF. The CDR3 DNA follows: TGTGCCAGCAGCGTAACCGGGACTAGCGGCCGCGAGCAGTACTTC.

This clonotype came up once. Since a much larger clone is just one base distant, this may be a read error. In nucleotides, the CDR3 is TGCAGTGCTGGACAAGCGGGAGGGAGTGGGACCCAGTACTTC. Encoded protein: CSAGQAGGSGTQYF. This chain joins TRBV20-1 and TRBJ2-5; 10 bases agree with TRBD2. There are 14 residues in the CDR3. With 5 bases clipped from V and 7 bases from J, the junction kept 10 bases outside the gene matches. The germline V gene encodes CDR1 DFQATT and CDR2 SNEGSKA (reference sequence).

A word on this clonotype: Sequence at one end of the junction differs from germline and may be a read error. V is TRBV10-3 and J is TRBJ1-4; a weak D match, TRBD1 (6 bases). CDR1 and CDR2 from the germline V gene are ENHRY and SYGVKD. The length of the CDR3 is 13 residues. CDR3 DNA: TGTGCCACTCACAGGGCCCCTAGGGAAATACTGTTTTTT. Residues: CATHRAPREILFF.

In its sample, this clonotype was seen many times. This chain connects TRBV29-1 to TRBJ1-3; the match to TRBD1 covers 7 bases. CDR1 and CDR2 from the germline V gene are SQVTM and ANQGSEA. The CDR3 has 14 residues. The V and J ends lost 6 bases and 0 bases, in that order; junction bases with no gene match: 5. The CDR3 here is CSVWGTDSGNTIYF. The CDR3 nucleotides are TGCAGCGTGTGGGGGACAGACTCTGGAAACACCATATATTTT. The full variable domain, in which reference TRBV29-1 and TRBJ1-3 provide the parts outside the CDR3, is SAVISQKPSRDICQRGTSLTIQCQVDSQVTMMFWYRQQPGQSLTLIATANQGSEATYESGFVIDKFPISRPNLTFSTLTVSNMSPEDSSIYLCSVWGTDSGNTIYFGEGSWLTVV.

This chain links TRBV11-2 with TRBJ2-5; 9 bases are shared with TRBD2. There are 15 residues in the CDR3. Germline CDR1 reads SGHAT; CDR2 reads FQNNGV. Germline trimming cut 5 bases from V and 5 bases from J; bases unmatched to any gene: 9. This CDR3 reads CASSQGTSRGETQYF. The CDR3 DNA reads TGTGCCAGCAGCCAAGGGACTAGCCGTGGGGAGACCCAGTACTTC. The full variable domain, its missing parts supplied by reference TRBV11-2 and TRBJ2-5, is EAGVAQSPRYKIIEKRQSVAFWCNPISGHATLYWYQQILGQGPKLLIQFQNNGVVDDSQLPKDRFSAERLKGVDSTLKIQPAKLEDSAVYLCASSQGTSRGETQYFGPGTRLLVL.

About this clonotype itself: Since a much larger clone is just one base distant, this may be a read error. This chain connects TRBV10-3 to TRBJ2-7, with 7 bases fitting TRBD2. J gave up 2 bases and V 6 bases, and 13 bases lay outside the gene matches. CDR1 is ENHRY, CDR2 SYGVKD, per germline. The CDR3 runs 16 residues. CDR3 sequence reads: CAIRSAAGRGAYEQYF. The CDR3 bases are TGTGCCATCAGATCGGCGGCCGGACGGGGGGCCTACGAGCAGTACTTC.

The chain links TRBV29-1 to TRBJ1-2, with no clear D. CDR1 SQVTM and CDR2 ANQGSEA come from the germline V gene. The CDR3 covers 11 residues. The ends were cut back, 5 bases at V and 4 bases at J, with 8 bases in the middle. The CDR3 loop is CSVKVGYGYTF. The CDR3 DNA follows: TGCAGCGTTAAGGTGGGCTATGGCTACACCTTC.

The rearrangement uses TRBV7-6 and TRBJ2-7; TRBD1 might be the D (5 bases). V lost 2 bases and J lost 2, with 13 bases in between. CDR1 and CDR2 (germline): SGHVS, FNYEAQ. This CDR3 is 15 amino acids long. The chain's CDR3 is CASSLNRGAPYEQYF. CDR3 in DNA: TGTGCCAGCAGCTTAAATAGGGGTGCTCCCTACGAGCAGTACTTC.

The rearrangement uses TRBV7-2 and TRBJ2-7; 11 bases are a match to TRBD2. Germline-derived CDR1 and CDR2 are SGHTA and FQGNSA. The CDR3 loop spans 16 amino acids. The V and J ends lost 3 bases and 0 bases, in that order; junction bases with no gene match: 4. The CDR3 protein is CASSLLTSGTSYEQYF. CDR3 sequence (DNA): TGTGCCAGCAGCTTGCTGACTAGCGGGACCTCCTACGAGCAGTACTTC.

The chain is built from TRBV19 and TRBJ2-2; D may be TRBD1 (6 bases). CDR1 and CDR2 (germline): LNHDA, SQIVND (reference sequence). V lost 9 bases, J lost 4 bases, and 18 bases lay in between. There are 15 residues in the CDR3. The CDR3 DNA reads TGTGCCAGCAGTTCCCGGGACACCTTCACCGGGGAGCTGTTTTTT. Amino acid sequence: CASSSRDTFTGELFF.

Only a few counts were recorded for this clonotype. The CDR3 bases are TGTGCCAGCACCGCCTCTGGGGGGAGAGAAGCTTTCTTT. Its protein is CASTASGGREAFF. The chain couples TRBV12-3 or TRBV12-4 to TRBJ1-1; D is perhaps TRBD1 (5 bases). V gave up 7 bases and J gave up 8 bases, with 17 bases separating them. The CDR3 totals 13 residues.

V usage is TRBV29-1 and J usage is TRBJ1-2; weak D call: TRBD1 (6 bases). Germline V CDR1 and CDR2: SQVTM, ANQGSEA. The V and J ends lost 7 bases and 2 bases respectively, with 14 bases between them. The CDR3 loop spans 13 amino acids. The CDR3 sequence: CSAGDGGNYGYTF. CDR3 nucleotides: TGCAGCGCAGGGGACGGAGGAAACTATGGCTACACCTTC. Full variable domain (remainder filled in from reference TRBV29-1 and TRBJ1-2): SAVISQKPSRDICQRGTSLTIQCQVDSQVTMMFWYRQQPGQSLTLIATANQGSEATYESGFVIDKFPISRPNLTFSTLTVSNMSPEDSSIYLCSAGDGGNYGYTFGSGTRLTVV.

This chain joins TRBV2 and TRBJ1-6; unclear D gene. This CDR3 is 12 amino acids long. Trimming pared 8 bases from V and 7 bases from J, leaving 9 bases between. Germline assignment: CDR1 SNHLY and CDR2 FYNNEI. The CDR3 DNA follows: TGTGCCAGCGGTCCGTCCAATTCACCCCTCCACTTT. Its protein is CASGPSNSPLHF.

The chain carries TRBV7-2 and TRBJ2-2; 11 bases map to TRBD2. Germline V lookup: CDR1 SGHTA, CDR2 FQGNSA. V dropped 5 bases and J dropped 0; count of bases not matched to a gene: 11. The length of the CDR3 is 19 residues. The CDR3 region has the DNA TGTGCCAGCAGCAGAGTGGGACTAGCGGCCCCTGCGAACACCGGGGAGCTGTTTTTT. Encoded protein: CASSRVGLAAPANTGELFF.

The V and J genes are TRBV29-1 and TRBJ1-2; D unclear. The V gene's germline CDR1 is SQVTM and CDR2 ANQGSEA. The CDR3 sequence is 12 residues long. V was clipped by 4 bases and J by 8 bases, with 14 bases between them. CDR3: CSVVAGLTGYTF. CDR3 DNA: TGCAGCGTTGTCGCGGGATTAACGGGCTACACCTTC.